The rows below give T cell receptor beta chains drawn from one sample of a study of blood T cell repertoires in COVID-19. Sequencing used immunoSEQ multiplex PCR; TCRdb keeps in-frame clones, though not all of them. The sample consists of some 200,000 clones, around 85% of them appearing once. Material for sequencing was peripheral blood. The receptors stem from a woman of 80 years or more with acute or convalescent COVID-19. The CDR3 runs from the conserved cysteine through the conserved F or W. D genes are given only for firm matches. Clone size is given for some rows only: seen once, a few or many times, or a class if the clone is expanded.

>TRBJ2-3|TRBV19|-|TRBD2|16
CASRQGSGIQTATQYF
TGTGCCAGTAGGCAAGGGAGCGGGATCCAAACGGCTACGCAGTATTTT
>TRBJ2-7|TRBV5-1|-|TRBD1|15
CASSLVGTAPYEQYF
TGCGCCAGCAGCTTGGTTGGGACAGCACCCTACGAGCAGTACTTC
>TRBJ1-2|TRBV7-2|-|TRBD1|15
CASSLLTGVSYGYTF
TGTGCCAGCAGCTTACTTACAGGGGTTAGCTATGGCTACACCTTC
>TRBJ1-2|TRBV27|-|-|18
CASSLKFSSRINSYGYTF
TGTGCCAGCAGTTTAAAGTTCTCGAGCAGGATCAACTCATATGGCTACACCTTC
>TRBJ1-1|TRBV24-1|-|TRBD1|16
CATSDSPGQGKTEAFF
TGTGCCACCAGTGATTCTCCGGGACAGGGGAAGACTGAAGCTTTCTTT
>TRBJ1-4|TRBV7-9|-|-|15
CASSLDGGRTEKLFF
TGTGCCAGCAGCTTAGACGGGGGAAGAACTGAAAAACTGTTTTTT
>TRBJ1-4|TRBV18|-|-|17
CASSPRQARQNNEKLFF
TGTGCCAGCTCACCTCGGCAGGCGAGACAGAATAATGAAAAACTGTTTTTT
>TRBJ2-3|TRBV5-1|-|-|13
CASSSGSSDTQYF
TGCGCCAGCAGCAGCGGATCGTCAGATACGCAGTATTTT
>TRBJ2-7|TRBV19|-|-|12
CASSHDSYEQYF
TGTGCCAGTAGCCATGACAGCTACGAGCAGTACTTC
>TRBJ1-6|TRBV6-6|-|-|13
CAGGRSYNSPLHF
TGTGCCGGCGGAAGGTCCTATAATTCACCCCTCCACTTT
>TRBJ1-6|TRBV12-3/TRBV12-4|-|-|12
CASRTGNSPLHF
TGTGCCAGCAGAACCGGTAATTCACCCCTCCACTTT
>TRBJ1-1|TRBV7-3|-|TRBD1|13
CASSLQGGTEAFF
TGTGCCAGCAGCTTACAGGGGGGCACTGAAGCTTTCTTT
>TRBJ1-2|TRBV3-1/TRBV3-2|-|-|17
CASSPGADRTSGDGYTF
TGTGCCAGCAGCCCCGGGGCCGACAGGACCTCCGGTGATGGCTACACCTTC
>TRBJ1-2|TRBV5-1|-|-|14
CASSPEAGNYGYTF
TGCGCCAGCAGCCCGGAGGCCGGGAACTATGGCTACACCTTC
>TRBJ1-5|TRBV2|-|TRBD1|15
CASAGTGVSNQPQHF
TGTGCCAGCGCCGGGACAGGGGTTAGCAATCAGCCCCAGCATTTT
>TRBJ2-7|TRBV6-2/TRBV6-3|once|-|14
CASSYAAGNDKQYF
TGTGCCAGCAGTTATGCTGCGGGGAACGACAAGCAGTACTTC
>TRBJ1-6|TRBV6-5|-|TRBD1|14
CATRDRAMNSPLHF
TGTGCCACCCGCGACAGGGCTATGAATTCACCCCTCCACTTT
>TRBJ1-4|TRBV9|-|-|12
CASNAGGGKLFF
TGTGCCAGCAACGCCGGGGGAGGCAAACTGTTTTTT
>TRBJ2-2|TRBV3-1/TRBV3-2|few|TRBD2|15
CASSLTSGAAGELFF
TGTGCCAGCAGCCTGACTAGCGGGGCAGCCGGGGAGCTGTTTTTT
>TRBJ2-3|TRBV7-8|-|TRBD2|18
CASRSTSGRASGGDTQYF
TGTGCCAGCAGATCGACTAGCGGGAGGGCCTCCGGGGGAGATACGCAGTATTTT
>TRBJ2-2|TRBV4-1|-|-|15
CASSPRGGNTGELFF
TGCGCCAGCAGCCCCCGAGGGGGGAACACCGGGGAGCTGTTTTTT
>TRBJ2-3|TRBV18|-|-|12
CASSPYSDTQYF
TGTGCCAGCTCACCGTATTCAGATACGCAGTATTTT
>TRBJ2-1|TRBV29-1|-|TRBD1|12
CSVGRQGNEQFF
TGCAGCGTGGGTAGACAGGGCAATGAGCAGTTCTTC
>TRBJ1-3|TRBV9|once|-|14
CASSVGQTGNTIYF
TGTGCCAGCAGCGTAGGGCAGACTGGAAACACCATATATTTT
>TRBJ1-5|TRBV12-5|-|-|16
CASGLVDSGANQPQHF
TGTGCTAGTGGTTTGGTAGATTCAGGGGCCAATCAGCCCCAGCATTTT
>TRBJ2-7|TRBV5-6|-|-|14
CASSLNTRRYEQYF
TGTGCCAGCAGCTTAAATACTAGGCGCTACGAGCAGTACTTC
>TRBJ2-3|TRBV5-6|-|TRBD2|16
CASSSPAGLAGDTQYF
TGTGCCAGCAGCTCCCCTGCGGGACTAGCGGGGGATACGCAGTATTTT
>TRBJ2-7|TRBV4-1|-|TRBD2|16
CASSQWRREGLAEQYF
TGCGCCAGCAGCCAATGGCGGCGGGAGGGCCTGGCCGAGCAGTACTTC
>TRBJ2-1|TRBV5-1|-|-|14
CASSLLVASNEQFF
TGCGCCAGCAGCTTGTTGGTAGCTTCCAATGAGCAGTTCTTC
>TRBJ2-7|TRBV19|-|-|14
CASSITVVSYEQYF
TGTGCCAGTAGTATAACGGTTGTTTCCTACGAGCAGTACTTC
>TRBJ2-7|TRBV5-1|-|TRBD2|15
CASSLGTGGSYEQYF
TGCGCCAGCAGCCTAGGTACGGGAGGGTCCTACGAGCAGTACTTC
>TRBJ1-2|TRBV7-2|-|TRBD1|15
CASSSGTATNYGYTF
TGTGCCAGCAGCTCAGGGACAGCTACTAACTATGGCTACACCTTC
>TRBJ2-1|TRBV19|-|-|15
CASSKGRGSYNEQFF
TGTGCCAGTAGTAAAGGCAGGGGTTCCTACAATGAGCAGTTCTTC
>TRBJ2-6|TRBV19|-|TRBD1|19
CASSGAGQAGSGGANVLTF
TGTGCCAGTAGTGGGGCCGGACAGGCAGGCTCCGGCGGGGCCAACGTCCTGACTTTC
>TRBJ1-1|TRBV5-1|-|-|14
CASSLAQGSTEAFF
TGCGCCAGCAGCTTGGCCCAGGGGTCCACTGAAGCTTTCTTT
>TRBJ2-5|TRBV27|few|TRBD1|16
CASSPLRTGKRETQYF
TGTGCCAGCAGTCCCCTCCGGACAGGGAAGAGGGAGACCCAGTACTTC
>TRBJ1-2|TRBV7-9|-|-|14
CASSLEGGNYGYTF
TGTGCCAGCAGCCTAGAAGGAGGAAACTATGGCTACACCTTC
>TRBJ1-2|TRBV5-1|-|TRBD1|12
CASSPGDRASTF
TGCGCCAGCAGCCCCGGGGACAGGGCGAGTACCTTC
>TRBJ1-1|TRBV2|-|-|12
CASSYRDTEAFF
TGTGCCAGCAGTTACAGGGACACTGAAGCTTTCTTT
>TRBJ2-7|TRBV7-3|few|-|14
CASSPTGSPYEQYF
TGTGCCAGCAGCCCGACAGGTTCTCCCTACGAGCAGTACTTC
>TRBJ2-2|TRBV11-2|-|TRBD2|16
CASSSLRGSKAGELFF
TGTGCCAGCAGTTCCCTCCGCGGGAGCAAAGCCGGGGAGCTGTTTTTT
>TRBJ1-5|TRBV12-5|once|-|13
CASGLGGDQPQHF
TGTGCTAGTGGTTTGGGGGGGGATCAGCCCCAGCATTTT
>TRBJ2-2|TRBV19|-|-|15
CASTRQGRSTGELFF
TGTGCCAGTACCCGGCAGGGGCGGAGCACCGGGGAGCTGTTTTTT
>TRBJ2-7|TRBV27|-|TRBD2|16
CASSLALAESSYEQYF
TGTGCCAGCAGTTTAGCACTAGCGGAAAGCTCCTACGAGCAGTACTTC
>TRBJ2-2|TRBV7-9|-|-|14
CASSAQRSTGELFF
TGTGCCAGCAGCGCTCAACGGAGCACCGGGGAGCTGTTTTTT
>TRBJ1-6|TRBV5-1|-|TRBD1|16
CASSDRRAGGQTPLHF
TGCGCCAGCAGCGACCGGCGGGCAGGGGGCCAGACACCCCTCCACTTT
>TRBJ2-3|TRBV7-4|-|-|18
CASSLGHPYRLSTDTQYF
TGTGCCAGCAGCTTAGGCCACCCATACAGGCTTAGCACAGATACGCAGTATTTT